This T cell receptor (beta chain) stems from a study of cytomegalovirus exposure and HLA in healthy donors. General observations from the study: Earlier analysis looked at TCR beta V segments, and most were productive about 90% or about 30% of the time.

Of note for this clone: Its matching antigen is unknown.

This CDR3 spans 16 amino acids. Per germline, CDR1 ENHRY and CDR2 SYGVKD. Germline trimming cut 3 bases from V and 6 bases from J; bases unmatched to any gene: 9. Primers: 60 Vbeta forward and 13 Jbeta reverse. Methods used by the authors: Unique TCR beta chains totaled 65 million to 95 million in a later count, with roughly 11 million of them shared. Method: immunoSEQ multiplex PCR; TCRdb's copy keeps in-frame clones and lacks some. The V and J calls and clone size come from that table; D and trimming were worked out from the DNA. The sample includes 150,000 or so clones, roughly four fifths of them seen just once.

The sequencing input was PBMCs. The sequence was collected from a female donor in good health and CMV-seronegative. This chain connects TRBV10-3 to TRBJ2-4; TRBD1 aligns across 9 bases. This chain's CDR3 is CAISDGGTGYGNIQYF. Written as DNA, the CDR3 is TGTGCCATCAGTGACGGAGGGACAGGGTATGGAAACATTCAGTACTTC.